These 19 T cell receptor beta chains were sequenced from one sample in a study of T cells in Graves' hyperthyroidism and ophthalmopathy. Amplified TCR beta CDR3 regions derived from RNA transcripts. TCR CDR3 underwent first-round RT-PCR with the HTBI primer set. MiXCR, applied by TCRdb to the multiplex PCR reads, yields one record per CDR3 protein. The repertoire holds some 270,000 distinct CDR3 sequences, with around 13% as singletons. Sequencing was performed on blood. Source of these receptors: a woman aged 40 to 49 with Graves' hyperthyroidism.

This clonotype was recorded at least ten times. The CDR3 nucleotides are TGCGCCAGCAGGGAACGGACTAGCTCCTACGAGCAGTACTTC. Amino acid sequence: CASRERTSSYEQYF. The chain couples TRBV10-2 to TRBJ2-7, with 7 bases fitting TRBD2. In germline, CDR1 is WSHSY, CDR2 SAAADI. Trimming removed 6 bases from V and 0 bases from J; junction bases left unmatched: 5. The CDR3 runs 14 residues.

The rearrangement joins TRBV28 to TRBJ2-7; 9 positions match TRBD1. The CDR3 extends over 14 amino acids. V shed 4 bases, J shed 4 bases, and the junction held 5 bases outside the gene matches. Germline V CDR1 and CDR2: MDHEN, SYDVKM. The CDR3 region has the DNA TGTGCCAGCAGTTCACGGACAGGGGATTACGAGCAGTACTTC. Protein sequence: CASSSRTGDYEQYF.

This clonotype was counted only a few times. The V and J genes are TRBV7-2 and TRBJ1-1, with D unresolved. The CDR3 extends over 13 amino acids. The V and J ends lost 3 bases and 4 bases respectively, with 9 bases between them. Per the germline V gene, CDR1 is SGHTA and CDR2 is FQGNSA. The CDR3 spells CASSFTGITEAFF. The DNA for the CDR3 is TGTGCCAGCAGCTTTACCGGTATCACTGAAGCTTTCTTT.

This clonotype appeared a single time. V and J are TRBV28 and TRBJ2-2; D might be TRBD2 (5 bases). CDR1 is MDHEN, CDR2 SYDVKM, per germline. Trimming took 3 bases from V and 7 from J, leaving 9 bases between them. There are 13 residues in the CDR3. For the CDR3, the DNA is TGTGCCAGCAGTTTTTTCCGGGGCGGGGAGCTGTTTTTT. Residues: CASSFFRGGELFF.

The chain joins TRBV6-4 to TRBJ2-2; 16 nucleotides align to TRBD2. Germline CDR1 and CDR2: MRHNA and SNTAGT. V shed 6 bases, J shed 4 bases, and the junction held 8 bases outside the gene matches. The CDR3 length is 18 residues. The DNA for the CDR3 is TGTGCCAGCAGCCAGGGACTAGCGGGAGGGCCGGTCACCGGGGAGCTGTTTTTT. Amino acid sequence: CASSQGLAGGPVTGELFF.

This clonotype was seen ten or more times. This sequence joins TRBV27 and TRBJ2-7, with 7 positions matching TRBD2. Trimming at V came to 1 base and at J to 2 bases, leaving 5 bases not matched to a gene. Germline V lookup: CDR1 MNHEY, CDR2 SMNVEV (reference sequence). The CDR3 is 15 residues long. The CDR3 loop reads CASSLYAREAYEQYF. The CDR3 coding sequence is TGTGCCAGCAGTTTATACGCACGGGAGGCCTACGAGCAGTACTTC.

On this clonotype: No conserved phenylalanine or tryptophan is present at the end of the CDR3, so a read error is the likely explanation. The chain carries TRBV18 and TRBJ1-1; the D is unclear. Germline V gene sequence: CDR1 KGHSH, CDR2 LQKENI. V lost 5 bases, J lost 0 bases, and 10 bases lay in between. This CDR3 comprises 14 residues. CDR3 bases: TGTGCCAGCTCAGAGGGAGCGGTGAACACTGAAGCTTTCCTT. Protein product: CASSEGAVNTEAFL.

CDR3: CASSPPTGRDLAFF. CDR3 nucleotide sequence: TGTGCCAGCTCACCACCGACAGGTCGAGATTTGGCTTTCTTT. V gene TRBV18 combines with J gene TRBJ1-1; TRBD1 is a possible D gene (6 bases). Trimming stripped 0 bases from V and 11 bases from J, with 16 bases between. This CDR3 spans 14 amino acids. Germline assignment: CDR1 KGHSH and CDR2 LQKENI.

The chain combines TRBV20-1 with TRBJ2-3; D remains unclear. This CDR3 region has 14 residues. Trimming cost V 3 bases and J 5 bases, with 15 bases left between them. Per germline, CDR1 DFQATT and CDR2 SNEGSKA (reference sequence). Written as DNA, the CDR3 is TGCAGTGCTAGGATTGCGGCGAGGAGAGATACGCAGTATTTT. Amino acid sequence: CSARIAARRDTQYF.

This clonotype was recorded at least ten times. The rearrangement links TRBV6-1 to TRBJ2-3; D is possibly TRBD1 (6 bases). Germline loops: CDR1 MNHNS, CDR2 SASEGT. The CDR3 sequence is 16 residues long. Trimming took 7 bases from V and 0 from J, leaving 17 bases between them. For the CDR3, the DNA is TGTGCCAGCACCTTGGGACGGGACACTAGCACAGATACGCAGTATTTT. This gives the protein CASTLGRDTSTDTQYF.

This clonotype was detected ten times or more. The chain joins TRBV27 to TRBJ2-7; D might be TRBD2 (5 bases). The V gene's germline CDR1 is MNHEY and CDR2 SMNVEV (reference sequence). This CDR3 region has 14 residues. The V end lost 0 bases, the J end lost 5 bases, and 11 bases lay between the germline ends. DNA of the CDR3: TGTGCCAGCAGTTTATCTGTGACTACGAACGAGCAGTACTTC. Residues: CASSLSVTTNEQYF.

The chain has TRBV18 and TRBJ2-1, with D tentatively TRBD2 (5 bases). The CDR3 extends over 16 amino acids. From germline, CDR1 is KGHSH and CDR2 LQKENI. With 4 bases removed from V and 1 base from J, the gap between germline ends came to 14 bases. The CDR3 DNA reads TGTGCCAGCTCACTTAGCGCGATCATTTCCTACAATGAGCAGTTCTTC. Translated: CASSLSAIISYNEQFF.

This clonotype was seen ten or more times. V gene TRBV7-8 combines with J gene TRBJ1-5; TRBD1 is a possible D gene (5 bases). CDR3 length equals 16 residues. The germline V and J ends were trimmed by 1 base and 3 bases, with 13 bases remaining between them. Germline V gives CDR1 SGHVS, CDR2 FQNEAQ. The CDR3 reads CASSLEAGWDNQPQHF. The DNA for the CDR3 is TGTGCCAGCAGCTTAGAGGCAGGGTGGGACAATCAGCCCCAGCATTTT.

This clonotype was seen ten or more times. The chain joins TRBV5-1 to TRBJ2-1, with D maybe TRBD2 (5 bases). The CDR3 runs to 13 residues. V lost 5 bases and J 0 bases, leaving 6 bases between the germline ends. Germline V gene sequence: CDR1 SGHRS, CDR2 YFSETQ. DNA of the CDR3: TGCGCCAGCAGAACTAGCTCCTACAATGAGCAGTTCTTC. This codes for CASRTSSYNEQFF. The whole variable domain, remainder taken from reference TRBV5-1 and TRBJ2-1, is KAGVTQTPRYLIKTRGQQVTLSCSPISGHRSVSWYQQTPGQGLQFLFEYFSETQRNKGNFPGRFSGRQFSNSRSEMNVSTLELGDSALYLCASRTSSYNEQFFGPGTRLTVL.

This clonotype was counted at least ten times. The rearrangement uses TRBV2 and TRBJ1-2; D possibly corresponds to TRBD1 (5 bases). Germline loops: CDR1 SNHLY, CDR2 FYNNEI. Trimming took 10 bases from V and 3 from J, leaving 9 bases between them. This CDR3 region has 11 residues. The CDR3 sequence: CAIQDYYGYTF. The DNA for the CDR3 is TGTGCCATACAGGATTACTATGGCTACACCTTC.

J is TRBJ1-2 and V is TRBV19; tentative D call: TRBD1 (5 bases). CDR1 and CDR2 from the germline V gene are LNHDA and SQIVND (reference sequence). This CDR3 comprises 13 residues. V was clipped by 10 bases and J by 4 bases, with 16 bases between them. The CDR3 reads CATKMGPRYGYTF. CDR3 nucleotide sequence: TGTGCCACCAAAATGGGGCCGCGCTATGGCTACACCTTC.

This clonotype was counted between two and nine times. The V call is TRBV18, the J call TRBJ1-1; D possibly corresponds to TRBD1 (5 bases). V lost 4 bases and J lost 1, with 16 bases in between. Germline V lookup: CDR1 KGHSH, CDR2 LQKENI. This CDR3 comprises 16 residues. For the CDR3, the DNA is TGTGCCAGCTCACGAACGATGACAGAACAGAACACTGAAGCTTTCTTT. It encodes CASSRTMTEQNTEAFF.

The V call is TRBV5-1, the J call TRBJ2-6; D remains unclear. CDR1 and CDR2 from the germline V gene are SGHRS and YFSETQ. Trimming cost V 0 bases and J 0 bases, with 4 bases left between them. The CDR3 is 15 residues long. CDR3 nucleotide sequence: TGCGCCAGCAGCTTGGGTGTCTCTGGGGCCAACGTCCTGACTTTC. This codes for CASSLGVSGANVLTF.

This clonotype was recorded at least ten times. Here the CDR3 DNA reads TGTGCCAGCAGCTATGCCAGGACAGGGAACGAGCAGTACTTC. Translating gives CASSYARTGNEQYF. The V call is TRBV6-2 or TRBV6-3, the J call TRBJ2-7; 8 bases are a match to TRBD1. The germline V gene has CDR1 MNHEY and CDR2 SVGEGT. Trimming at V came to 6 bases and at J to 5 bases, leaving 9 bases not matched to a gene. The CDR3 loop spans 14 amino acids.